This T cell receptor (beta chain) emerged from a study of PD-L1 blockade in urothelial cancer. Noted time point: pretreatment peripheral blood. Assay used: immunoSEQ multiplex PCR; TCRdb lists only in-frame clones, some missing. The sample lists 70,000 or so clones; almost 90% were seen once. This clone showed up just a few times. Trimming took 3 bases from V and 7 from J, leaving 9 bases between them. The length of the CDR3 is 12 residues. Germline CDR1 SEHNR, CDR2 FQNEAQ (reference sequence). The sequences come from PBMCs, collected around atezolizumab (anti-PD-L1) treatment. The clonotype comes from a man in his sixties or seventies with urothelial cancer. The chain employs TRBV7-9 and TRBJ1-2, with D tentatively TRBD1 (5 bases). This CDR3 is CASSLGGTGYTF. CDR3 bases: TGTGCCAGCAGCTTGGGGGGAACTGGCTACACCTTC.